These T cell receptor beta chains were read from a single sample in a study of Tregs in tolerant kidney transplant recipients. This table comes from immunoSEQ multiplex PCR, and its TCRdb copy is limited to in-frame clones, with some not included. The sample shows approximately 100,000 clones, approximately 93% of them seen only once. Here the sequenced sample was CD4+ T cells from blood, taken before the transplant. The receptors come from a human donor who received a combined kidney and bone marrow transplant. Each CDR3 is given with its conserved first and last residue. The D gene is left open where the match is weak. Some rows have no size entry. The others give once, few or many, or a class for an expanded clone.

CDR3 DNA: TGTGCCAGCTCACCCCGAGATTACTCTGGAAACACCATATATTTT
CDR3 protein: CASSPRDYSGNTIYF
V gene: TRBV18
D gene: NA
J gene: TRBJ1-3
clone size: NA

CDR3 DNA: TGTGCCAGCAGTTTATGGTTGGCGGGAGGGCCGGGGGATACGCAGTATTTT
CDR3 protein: CASSLWLAGGPGDTQYF
V gene: TRBV27
D gene: TRBD2
J gene: TRBJ2-3
clone size: once

CDR3 DNA: TGTGCCAGCAGTGAATTCTTGAATGAAAAACTGTTTTTT
CDR3 protein: CASSEFLNEKLFF
V gene: TRBV6-1
D gene: NA
J gene: TRBJ1-4
clone size: NA

CDR3 DNA: TGTGCCAGCAGCTTTAACCGGGTTACAAATTACGAGCAGTACTTC
CDR3 protein: CASSFNRVTNYEQYF
V gene: TRBV7-2
D gene: NA
J gene: TRBJ2-7
clone size: NA

CDR3 DNA: TGTGCCAGCAGCTTAGATGGCAAATCGGGGTTAAGGTCACCCCTCCACTTT
CDR3 protein: CASSLDGKSGLRSPLHF
V gene: TRBV7-9
D gene: NA
J gene: TRBJ1-6
clone size: NA

CDR3 DNA: TGCGCCAGCAGCGGACTCGGGACAGGGGAAGAAAAACTGTTTTTT
CDR3 protein: CASSGLGTGEEKLFF
V gene: TRBV5-1
D gene: TRBD1
J gene: TRBJ1-4
clone size: NA

CDR3 DNA: TGTGCCAGCAGCCCATCTCATGCGGGTGAAGCTTTCTTT
CDR3 protein: CASSPSHAGEAFF
V gene: TRBV14
D gene: NA
J gene: TRBJ1-1
clone size: few

CDR3 DNA: TGTGCCAGCAGTGGGGGACTTAGCGCTGAAGCTTTCTTT
CDR3 protein: CASSGGLSAEAFF
V gene: TRBV7-8
D gene: NA
J gene: TRBJ1-1
clone size: NA

CDR3 DNA: TGCGCCAGCAGCTTGGACAGCCCCACAGATACGCAGTATTTT
CDR3 protein: CASSLDSPTDTQYF
V gene: TRBV5-1
D gene: NA
J gene: TRBJ2-3
clone size: NA

CDR3 DNA: TGTGCCAGCAGCTTAGACCAGGGGACAGGGCAGTACTTC
CDR3 protein: CASSLDQGTGQYF
V gene: TRBV11-3
D gene: TRBD1
J gene: TRBJ2-7
clone size: NA

CDR3 DNA: TGCAGCGTCGGGACTAGCGGGGGCCCCAGCTCCTACAATGAGCAGTTCTTC
CDR3 protein: CSVGTSGGPSSYNEQFF
V gene: TRBV29-1
D gene: TRBD2
J gene: TRBJ2-1
clone size: NA

CDR3 DNA: TGCAGCGTTGAAGGGGTCCGGGCGACAGGAGTATACAATGAGCAGTTCTTC
CDR3 protein: CSVEGVRATGVYNEQFF
V gene: TRBV29-1
D gene: NA
J gene: TRBJ2-1
clone size: NA

CDR3 DNA: TGCGCCAGCAGCTTGGGGGTAGCGGGAGGTGGCGAGACCCAGTACTTC
CDR3 protein: CASSLGVAGGGETQYF
V gene: TRBV5-1
D gene: TRBD2
J gene: TRBJ2-5
clone size: NA

CDR3 DNA: TGTGCCAGCAGATCAACAGGGGGGAACACTGAAGCTTTCTTT
CDR3 protein: CASRSTGGNTEAFF
V gene: TRBV6-5
D gene: TRBD1
J gene: TRBJ1-1
clone size: NA

CDR3 DNA: TGCGCCAGCAGTTCGGGACAGCTTTGGGAAACCGGGGAGCTGTTTTTT
CDR3 protein: CASSSGQLWETGELFF
V gene: TRBV5-1
D gene: TRBD1
J gene: TRBJ2-2
clone size: NA

CDR3 DNA: TGCGCCAGCAGCGATCAGGGGGGACTCTACGAGCAGTACTTC
CDR3 protein: CASSDQGGLYEQYF
V gene: TRBV5-1
D gene: NA
J gene: TRBJ2-7
clone size: NA

CDR3 DNA: TGTGCCAGCAGTCGCCCATCTGGGGGGAGGAACATTCAGTACTTC
CDR3 protein: CASSRPSGGRNIQYF
V gene: TRBV28
D gene: NA
J gene: TRBJ2-4
clone size: NA

CDR3 DNA: TGTGCCTCCAGGGGGGATGAAAATGGCTACACCTTC
CDR3 protein: CASRGDENGYTF
V gene: TRBV30
D gene: TRBD1
J gene: TRBJ1-2
clone size: NA

CDR3 DNA: TGTGCCAGCAGCCAGACAGGGTACGAGCAGTACTTC
CDR3 protein: CASSQTGYEQYF
V gene: TRBV7-9
D gene: TRBD1
J gene: TRBJ2-7
clone size: NA

CDR3 DNA: TGTGCCAGCAGCTTCACCGGACAGGGCAATCAGCCCCAGCATTTT
CDR3 protein: CASSFTGQGNQPQHF
V gene: TRBV7-2
D gene: TRBD1
J gene: TRBJ1-5
clone size: NA

CDR3 DNA: TGTGCCAGCAGCTTAGCTGGGGCCTATGGCTACACCTTC
CDR3 protein: CASSLAGAYGYTF
V gene: TRBV7-9
D gene: NA
J gene: TRBJ1-2
clone size: NA

CDR3 DNA: TGCGCCAGCAGCCCAGCGGAGTACACAGATACGCAGTATTTT
CDR3 protein: CASSPAEYTDTQYF
V gene: TRBV5-1
D gene: NA
J gene: TRBJ2-3
clone size: NA

CDR3 DNA: TGTGCCAGCAGCCAAGATTGGTTGGAGCACAGCACAGATACGCAGTATTTT
CDR3 protein: CASSQDWLEHSTDTQYF
V gene: TRBV14
D gene: NA
J gene: TRBJ2-3
clone size: few

CDR3 DNA: TGTGCCAGCAGCTACACACACAACACCGGGGAGCTGTTTTTT
CDR3 protein: CASSYTHNTGELFF
V gene: TRBV7-2
D gene: NA
J gene: TRBJ2-2
clone size: NA

CDR3 DNA: TGTGCCAGCAGTGAACGTAGCGGGGTCACCTACGAGCAGTACTTC
CDR3 protein: CASSERSGVTYEQYF
V gene: TRBV2
D gene: TRBD2
J gene: TRBJ2-7
clone size: NA

CDR3 DNA: TGTGCCAGCAGCCCCGGGATAGCGGGAGTCACCGGGGAGCTGTTTTTT
CDR3 protein: CASSPGIAGVTGELFF
V gene: TRBV7-2
D gene: TRBD2
J gene: TRBJ2-2
clone size: NA

CDR3 DNA: TGTGCCAGCAGCCAGAGACTAGCGGGACTAAACTACGAGCAGTACTTC
CDR3 protein: CASSQRLAGLNYEQYF
V gene: TRBV7-9
D gene: TRBD2
J gene: TRBJ2-7
clone size: few

CDR3 DNA: TGTGCCAGCAGTTTATTAGGGGTGACTGAAGCTTTCTTT
CDR3 protein: CASSLLGVTEAFF
V gene: TRBV28
D gene: NA
J gene: TRBJ1-1
clone size: NA

CDR3 DNA: TGCGCCAGCAGCCAAGACGTAGCGGGGAACCAAGAGACCCAGTACTTC
CDR3 protein: CASSQDVAGNQETQYF
V gene: TRBV4-3
D gene: TRBD2
J gene: TRBJ2-5
clone size: NA

CDR3 DNA: TGTGCCAGCAGCTTATCTCTAGCGGGGGCGGCCAATGAGCAGTTCTTC
CDR3 protein: CASSLSLAGAANEQFF
V gene: TRBV7-9
D gene: TRBD2
J gene: TRBJ2-1
clone size: NA

CDR3 DNA: TGTGCCGGCAGACCTAGGGACAGGGTTGGTTCCGAGCAGTACTTC
CDR3 protein: CAGRPRDRVGSEQYF
V gene: TRBV25-1
D gene: TRBD1
J gene: TRBJ2-7
clone size: once

CDR3 DNA: TGTGCCAGCAGCGTTAGCGGGACCCTTTCCTACAATGAGCAGTTCTTC
CDR3 protein: CASSVSGTLSYNEQFF
V gene: TRBV7-6
D gene: TRBD2
J gene: TRBJ2-1
clone size: NA

CDR3 DNA: TGCAGCGTGGGGGAGGCAAACAACTATGGCTACACCTTC
CDR3 protein: CSVGEANNYGYTF
V gene: TRBV29-1
D gene: NA
J gene: TRBJ1-2
clone size: NA

CDR3 DNA: TGTGCCAGCAGCGAGCGGGTCACAGATACGCAGTATTTT
CDR3 protein: CASSERVTDTQYF
V gene: TRBV9
D gene: NA
J gene: TRBJ2-3
clone size: NA

CDR3 DNA: TGCGCCAGCAGAGGGCAGGGGGCTCCCTTGAACACTGAAGCTTTCTTT
CDR3 protein: CASRGQGAPLNTEAFF
V gene: TRBV5-1
D gene: TRBD1
J gene: TRBJ1-1
clone size: NA

CDR3 DNA: TGTGCCAGTAGTCTCCGGGTCCGGGTCCCCGGGGATACGCAGTATTTT
CDR3 protein: CASSLRVRVPGDTQYF
V gene: TRBV19
D gene: NA
J gene: TRBJ2-3
clone size: once

CDR3 DNA: TGTGCCATCAGTGTCGGGAGTGCCCAAGAGACCCAGTACTTC
CDR3 protein: CAISVGSAQETQYF
V gene: TRBV10-3
D gene: NA
J gene: TRBJ2-5
clone size: NA

CDR3 DNA: TGTGCCAGCAGTGGGTCGGCCACGAGGAATGAAAAACTGTTTTTT
CDR3 protein: CASSGSATRNEKLFF
V gene: TRBV2
D gene: NA
J gene: TRBJ1-4
clone size: once

CDR3 DNA: TGTGCCACCCTTGGGGGGGGCCAGGATAAAGAGACCCAGTACTTC
CDR3 protein: CATLGGGQDKETQYF
V gene: TRBV7-8
D gene: NA
J gene: TRBJ2-5
clone size: NA

CDR3 DNA: TGCGCCAGCAGCTGGAAACGCGGGGCTAGCACAGATACGCAGTATTTT
CDR3 protein: CASSWKRGASTDTQYF
V gene: TRBV5-1
D gene: NA
J gene: TRBJ2-3
clone size: NA

CDR3 DNA: TGTGCCAGCAGCCAAGGGGCGATCGGGCTAGCGGGAGTCGAAAACATTCAGTACTTC
CDR3 protein: CASSQGAIGLAGVENIQYF
V gene: TRBV4-2
D gene: TRBD2
J gene: TRBJ2-4
clone size: few

CDR3 DNA: TGTGCCAGCTCAAACGACTCGGACAGGGCCACCGGGGAGCTGTTTTTT
CDR3 protein: CASSNDSDRATGELFF
V gene: TRBV18
D gene: TRBD1
J gene: TRBJ2-2
clone size: NA